This T cell receptor beta chain originates from a study of CD8 T cells in Susac syndrome. The CDR3 consists of 14 residues. CDR1 and CDR2 (germline): MDHEN, SYDVKM. The V end was cut by 7 bases, the J end by 7 bases, with 20 bases between. TEMRA cells were enriched by FACS, while CD8+ and CD4+ T cells were obtained through a negative isolation that was performed magnetically. Random hexamers were used to reverse transcribe an amount of about 0.45 to 1 ug RNA. MiXCR, run by TCRdb on the immunoSEQ multiplex PCR reads, gives a single entry per CDR3 protein. The data hold 250,000 to 350,000 distinct CDR3 sequences, with around 83% observed a single time.

This clonotype was sampled from a human donor with multiple sclerosis. The specimen sequenced was CD8+ T cells from PBMCs. The chain uses TRBV28 and TRBJ2-7; the D gene could be TRBD1 or TRBD2 (5 bases each). The CDR3 DNA is TGTGCCAGCACCGAAGTTGGGGGAACGGGGGAGCAGTACTTC. Its protein product is CASTEVGGTGEQYF. The full variable domain, in which reference TRBV28 and TRBJ2-7 provide the parts outside the CDR3, is DVKVTQSSRYLVKRTGEKVFLECVQDMDHENMFWYRQDPGLGLRLIYFSYDVKMKEKGDIPEGYSVSREKKERFSLILESASTNQTSMYLCASTEVGGTGEQYFGPGTRLTVT.